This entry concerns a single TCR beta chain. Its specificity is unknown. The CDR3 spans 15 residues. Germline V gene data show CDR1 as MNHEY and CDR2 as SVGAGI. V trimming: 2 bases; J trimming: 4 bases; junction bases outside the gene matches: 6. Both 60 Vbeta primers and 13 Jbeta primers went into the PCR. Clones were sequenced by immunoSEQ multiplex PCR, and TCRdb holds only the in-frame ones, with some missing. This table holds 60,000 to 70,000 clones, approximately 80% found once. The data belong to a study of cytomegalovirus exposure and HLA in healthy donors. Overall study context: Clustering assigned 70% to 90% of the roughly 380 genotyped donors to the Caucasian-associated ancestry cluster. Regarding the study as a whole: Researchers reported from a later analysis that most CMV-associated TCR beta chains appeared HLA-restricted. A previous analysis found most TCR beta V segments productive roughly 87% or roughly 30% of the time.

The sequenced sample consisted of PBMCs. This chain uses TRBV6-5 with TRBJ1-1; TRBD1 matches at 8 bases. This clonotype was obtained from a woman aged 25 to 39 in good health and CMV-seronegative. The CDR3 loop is CASSYKDTGGTEAFF. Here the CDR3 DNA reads TGTGCCAGCAGTTACAAGGATACAGGGGGCACTGAAGCTTTCTTT.